The 2 T cell receptor beta chains below were found in one sample sequenced in a study of T cells in Graves' hyperthyroidism and ophthalmopathy. TCR beta CDR3 regions were amplified from RNA transcripts. Initially, a first-round RT-PCR of the TCR CDR3 employed the HTBI primer set. TCRdb independently ran MiXCR on the multiplex PCR reads; one entry per CDR3 protein. The sample records hundreds of thousands of distinct CDR3 sequences, approximately 15% being singletons. What was sequenced was blood. The receptor source for this set is a woman between 18 and 29 years old with Graves' hyperthyroidism.

This clonotype was detected only once. A much bigger clone sits one base away, suggesting this may be a read error. The rearrangement joins TRBV6-2 or TRBV6-3 to TRBJ1-2; no reliable D call. CDR1 is MNHEY, CDR2 SVGEGT, per germline. This CDR3 comprises 16 residues. CDR3 protein: CASSYSALEELYGYAF. The DNA of the CDR3 is TGTGCCAGCAGTTACTCAGCCCTGGAGGAACTCTATGGCTACGCCTTC.

In this sample, this clonotype turned up a few times. The V call is TRBV19, the J call TRBJ2-1; TRBD1 matches 9 bases. The germline CDR1 and CDR2 sequences are LNHDA and SQIVND (reference sequence). The CDR3 covers 15 residues. V dropped 8 bases and J dropped 8; count of bases not matched to a gene: 13. In DNA form, the CDR3 reads TGTGCCAGTTGCGGGACAGGGTTTACCAGGGATGAGCAGTTCTTC. Translated: CASCGTGFTRDEQFF.